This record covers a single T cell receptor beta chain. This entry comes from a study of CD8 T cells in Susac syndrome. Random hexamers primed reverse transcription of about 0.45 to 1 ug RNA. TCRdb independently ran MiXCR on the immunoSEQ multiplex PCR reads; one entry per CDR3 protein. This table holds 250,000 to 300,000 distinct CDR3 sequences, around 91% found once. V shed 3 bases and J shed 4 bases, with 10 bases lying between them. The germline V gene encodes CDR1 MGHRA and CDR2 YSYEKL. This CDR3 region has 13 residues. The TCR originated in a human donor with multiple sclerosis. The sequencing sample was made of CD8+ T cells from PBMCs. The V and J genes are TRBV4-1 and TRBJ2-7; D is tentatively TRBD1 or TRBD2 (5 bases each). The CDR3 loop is CASSHRDAYEQYF. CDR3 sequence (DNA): TGCGCCAGCAGCCATCGGGACGCTTACGAGCAGTACTTC.